This TCR beta chain was identified during a study of identical twins. The germline CDR1 and CDR2 sequences are LGHDT and YNNKEL (reference sequence). V dropped 1 base and J dropped 1 base, with 10 bases sitting between them. There are 15 residues in the CDR3. TCRdb analysed the 5' RACE reads with MiXCR anew, one entry per CDR3 protein. The data hold roughly 1,500,000 distinct CDR3 sequences, with less than 35% observed a single time. This clonotype has more than one count but fewer than ten. The material sequenced was cord blood. This sequence joins TRBV3-1 and TRBJ1-1; D might be TRBD1 (5 bases). The source is a newborn girl in good health. The CDR3 nucleotides read TGTGCCAGCAGCCAAGGGGTGGACAAGAACACTGAAGCTTTCTTT. Translated: CASSQGVDKNTEAFF. The variable domain in full, with the rest retrieved from reference TRBV3-1 and TRBJ1-1, is DTAVSQTPKYLVTQMGNDKSIKCEQNLGHDTMYWYKQDSKKFLKIMFSYNNKELIINETVPNRFSPKSPDKAHLNLHINSLELGDSAVYFCASSQGVDKNTEAFFGQGTRLTVV.